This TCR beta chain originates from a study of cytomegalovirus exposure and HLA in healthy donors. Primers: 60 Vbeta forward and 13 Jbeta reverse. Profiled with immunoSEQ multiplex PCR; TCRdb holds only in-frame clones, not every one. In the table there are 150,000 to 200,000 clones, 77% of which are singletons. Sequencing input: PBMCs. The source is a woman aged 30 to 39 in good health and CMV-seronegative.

The DNA for the CDR3 is TGTGCCAGCAGCTTATCCCGGTCCAGGGCCGGGGAGCTGTTTTTT. Amino acids: CASSLSRSRAGELFF. The gene calls are TRBV7-2 and TRBJ2-2, with D possibly being TRBD1 (5 bases). Germline CDR1 reads SGHTA; CDR2 reads FQGNSA. Trimming took off 2 bases at V and 6 bases at J, with 13 bases between the two ends. CDR3 length equals 15 residues.